This TCR beta chain appears in the sequencing data of a study of OX40 agonist ivuxolimab in advanced cancers. On the study more broadly: Melanoma, hepatocellular carcinoma, head and neck or renal cell cancer occurred in dose-escalation patients.

CDR1 is MDHEN, CDR2 SYDVKM, per germline. With 6 bases clipped from V and 3 bases from J, the junction kept 9 bases outside the gene matches. The CDR3 is 17 amino acids. Libraries were prepared by immunoSEQ multiplex PCR; TCRdb keeps only in-frame clonotypes and omits some of them. The sample includes roughly 20,000 clones, about two thirds of them seen just once. The chain combines TRBV28 with TRBJ1-6; TRBD1 agrees at 9 bases. The clonotype originates from an adult with an advanced solid tumor such as melanoma, head and neck, liver or kidney cancer. The sequenced sample was CD4+ or CD8+ T cells sorted from blood, obtained in a trial of the OX40 agonist ivuxolimab. This CDR3 is CASSTGQGGFYNSPLHF. Here the CDR3 DNA reads TGTGCCAGCAGCACGGGACAGGGAGGTTTCTATAATTCACCCCTCCACTTT.